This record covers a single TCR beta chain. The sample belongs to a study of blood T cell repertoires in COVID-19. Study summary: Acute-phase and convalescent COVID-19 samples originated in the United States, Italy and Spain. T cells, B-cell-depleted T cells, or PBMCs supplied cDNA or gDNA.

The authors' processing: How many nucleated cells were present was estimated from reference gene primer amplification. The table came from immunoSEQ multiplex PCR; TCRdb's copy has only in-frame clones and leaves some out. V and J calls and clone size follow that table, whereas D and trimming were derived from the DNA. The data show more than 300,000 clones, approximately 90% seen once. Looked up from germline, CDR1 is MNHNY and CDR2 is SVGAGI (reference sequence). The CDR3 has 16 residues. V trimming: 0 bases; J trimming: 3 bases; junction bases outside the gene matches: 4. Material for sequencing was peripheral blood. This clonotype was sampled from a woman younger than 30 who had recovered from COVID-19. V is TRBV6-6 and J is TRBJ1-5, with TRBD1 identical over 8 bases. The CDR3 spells CASSYSAGGNNQPQHF. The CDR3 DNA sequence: TGTGCCAGCAGTTACTCGGCAGGGGGCAACAATCAGCCCCAGCATTTT.